The rows below give T cell receptor beta chains drawn from one sample of a study of cytomegalovirus exposure and HLA in healthy donors. Profiling relied on immunoSEQ multiplex PCR, and the TCRdb table lists in-frame clones only, not all of them. The sample shows under 200,000 clones, about 86% of them seen only once. The material sequenced was PBMCs. These receptors were collected from a woman aged 30 to 39 in good health and CMV-seronegative. Both conserved end residues are part of each CDR3. Fields, in order: clone size, D gene, V gene, J gene, CDR3 DNA, CDR3 protein. The D gene is left open where the match is weak. The size of a clone is reported for some rows only, either as once, few or many, or as a class for expanded clones.

>once|NA|TRBV4-2|TRBJ1-1
TGTGCCAGCAGCCAAGATCGTTGGAAGAACACTGAAGCTTTCTTT
CASSQDRWKNTEAFF
>NA|NA|TRBV27|TRBJ2-2
TGTGCCAGCGGAAAGACTGGGACAAACGGTGGAACCGGGGAGCTGTTTTTT
CASGKTGTNGGTGELFF
>NA|NA|TRBV7-9|TRBJ2-3
TGTGCCAGCAGCTCCATCGATAGCACAGATACGCAGTATTTT
CASSSIDSTDTQYF
>NA|NA|TRBV27|TRBJ1-1
TGTGCCAGCACCCCTACCGGGGGCCAAACTGAAGCTTTCTTT
CASTPTGGQTEAFF
>NA|NA|TRBV28|TRBJ1-3
TGTGCCAGCAGTCTAAGGGCCAACCGAGCCGAAAACACCATATATTTT
CASSLRANRAENTIYF
>NA|NA|TRBV19|TRBJ2-7
TGTGCCAGTAGTATATCGTGGGGGTTCTCCTACGAGCAGTACTTC
CASSISWGFSYEQYF
>NA|TRBD1|TRBV6-5|TRBJ1-1
TGTGCCAGCAGCCGACAGGGGAACACTGAAGCTTTCTTT
CASSRQGNTEAFF
>NA|NA|TRBV11-2|TRBJ2-4
TGTGCCAGCAGCTTCCTTGGACTAGCCAAAAACATTCAGTACTTC
CASSFLGLAKNIQYF
>NA|NA|TRBV19|TRBJ1-4
TGTGCCAGTAGTATACCGGGGGCGTCTTATGAAAAACTGTTTTTT
CASSIPGASYEKLFF
>NA|NA|TRBV5-4|TRBJ1-3
TGTGCCAGCAGCCAGGGTCCTACTAAGAGGACTGGAAACACCATATATTTT
CASSQGPTKRTGNTIYF
>once|NA|TRBV21-1|TRBJ1-5
TGTGCCAGCAGTCCCGACAGGGATAGCAATCAGCCCCAGCATTTT
CASSPDRDSNQPQHF
>NA|NA|TRBV6-6|TRBJ1-1
TGTGCCAGCTTCGACTCCCCGAACACTGAAGCTTTCTTT
CASFDSPNTEAFF
>NA|NA|TRBV6-5|TRBJ1-2
TGTGCCAGCAGTAAAGGGGATTCTAACTATGGCTACACCTTC
CASSKGDSNYGYTF
>few|TRBD1|TRBV6-1|TRBJ1-1
TGTGCCAGCAGGACCACAGGGGCGAACACTGAAGCTTTCTTT
CASRTTGANTEAFF
>NA|TRBD2|TRBV7-8|TRBJ2-1
TGTGCCAGCAGCTTTATAGCGGGGCGCTACAATGAGCAGTTCTTC
CASSFIAGRYNEQFF
>few|TRBD1|TRBV19|TRBJ1-5
TGTGCCAGTAAACTCACAGGGGACAATCAGCCCCAGCATTTT
CASKLTGDNQPQHF
>once|TRBD1|TRBV9|TRBJ1-6
TGTGCCAGCAGCGTAGCAGGGACAGTCTCTACTTCACCCCTCCACTTT
CASSVAGTVSTSPLHF
>NA|NA|TRBV7-3|TRBJ1-2
TGTGCCAGCAGCACTGGGCCCCCCGGGAGGAGCGGCTACACCTTC
CASSTGPPGRSGYTF
>NA|TRBD1|TRBV18|TRBJ2-1
TGTGCCAGCTCAAGATTAACCGGACAGGAGACCTACAATGAGCAGTTCTTC
CASSRLTGQETYNEQFF
>NA|NA|TRBV27|TRBJ2-2
TGTGCCAGCAGTCAGTTGAACACCGGGGAGCTGTTTTTT
CASSQLNTGELFF
>NA|NA|TRBV11-2|TRBJ1-1
TGTGCCAGCAGATCCACACACACTGAAGCTTTCTTT
CASRSTHTEAFF
>few|NA|TRBV28|TRBJ2-2
TGTGCCAGCGGGAGGAACACCGGGGAGCTGTTTTTT
CASGRNTGELFF
>NA|NA|TRBV6-5|TRBJ1-5
TGTGCCAGCAGCCGAGGACAGAGCAATCAGCCCCAGCATTTT
CASSRGQSNQPQHF
>NA|NA|TRBV5-5|TRBJ1-5
TGTGCCAGCAGCCCGGTCTGGCCCCAGCATTTT
CASSPVWPQHF
>NA|NA|TRBV28|TRBJ2-1
TGTGCCAGCAGGATGGAGGGCCTCTCCTACAATGAGCAGTTCTTC
CASRMEGLSYNEQFF
>NA|NA|TRBV6-5|TRBJ2-7
TGTGCCAGCAGTTACTCGATCCAGGAGCCTGCCTCATACTTC
CASSYSIQEPASYF
>NA|TRBD1|TRBV29-1|TRBJ1-2
TGCAGCCACAGGGGCCCAAACTATGGCTACACCTTC
CSHRGPNYGYTF
>NA|TRBD2|TRBV29-1|TRBJ2-2
TGCAGCGTTAACTTACTAGCGGGGTCGGACACCGGGGAGCTGTTTTTT
CSVNLLAGSDTGELFF
>NA|NA|TRBV13|TRBJ2-7
TGTGCCAGCAGGGGGGACGTATCCTACGAGCAGTACTTC
CASRGDVSYEQYF
>NA|NA|TRBV20-1|TRBJ2-7
TGCAGTGCTAGAGCCACGGGTGAGCAGTACTTC
CSARATGEQYF
>NA|NA|TRBV7-2|TRBJ1-1
TGTGCCAGCAGCCCCTCGACAGGAGTTATGTCTGAAGCTTTCTTT
CASSPSTGVMSEAFF
>NA|TRBD2|TRBV6-5|TRBJ2-3
TGTGCCAGCACGGCGGGGGGTGCAGATACGCAGTATTTT
CASTAGGADTQYF
>NA|NA|TRBV2|TRBJ2-7
TGTGCCAGCAGGGGGAGTAGCCGGGACGAGCAGTACTTC
CASRGSSRDEQYF
>NA|NA|TRBV5-6|TRBJ2-7
TGTGCCAGCAGCTTGGACAGGGATTACGAGCAGTACTTC
CASSLDRDYEQYF
>NA|NA|TRBV19|TRBJ1-5
TGTGCCAGTAGTCTGTCGAGGCAGGTTAGCAATCAGCCCCAGCATTTT
CASSLSRQVSNQPQHF
>NA|NA|TRBV6-6|TRBJ2-7
TGTGCCAGCAGTTACCGGGATTGGAGCTCCTACGAGCAGTACTTC
CASSYRDWSSYEQYF
>NA|TRBD1|TRBV7-6|TRBJ2-7
TGTGCCAGCAGCATAACCGGGACAGGGGGGGGCGAGCAGTACTTC
CASSITGTGGGEQYF
>few|NA|TRBV7-2|TRBJ2-2
TGTGCCAGCAGCTTAGGGTCCGCCGGGGAGCTGTTTTTT
CASSLGSAGELFF
>NA|NA|TRBV4-1|TRBJ2-7
TGCGCCAGCAGCCAAGATTATTCCGGGAACTACGAGCAGTACTTC
CASSQDYSGNYEQYF
>NA|NA|TRBV27|TRBJ2-7
TGTGCCAGCAGTTTATATCCTACCTACGAGCAGTACTTC
CASSLYPTYEQYF
>many|TRBD1|TRBV5-1|TRBJ2-5
TGCGCCAGCAGCGGGGGGACAGGGGGCTACCAAGAGACCCAGTACTTC
CASSGGTGGYQETQYF
>NA|NA|TRBV29-1|TRBJ2-2
TGCAGCGTTGAAGTTGCCGGGGTCGGCACCGGGGAGCTGTTTTTT
CSVEVAGVGTGELFF